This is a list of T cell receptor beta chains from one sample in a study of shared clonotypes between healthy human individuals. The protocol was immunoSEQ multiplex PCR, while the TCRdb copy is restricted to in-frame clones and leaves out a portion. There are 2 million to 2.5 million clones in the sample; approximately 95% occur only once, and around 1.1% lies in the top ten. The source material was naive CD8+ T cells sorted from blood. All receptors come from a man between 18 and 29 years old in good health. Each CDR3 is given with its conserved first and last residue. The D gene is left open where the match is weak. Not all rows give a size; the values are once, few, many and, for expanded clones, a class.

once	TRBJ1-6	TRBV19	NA	TGTGCCAGCCATGGGAAGGGCGCCTATAATTCACCCCTCCACTTT	CASHGKGAYNSPLHF
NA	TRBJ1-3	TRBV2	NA	TGTGCCGGGGGGGAGGACTCTGGAAACACCATATATTTT	CAGGEDSGNTIYF
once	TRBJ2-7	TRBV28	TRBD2	TGTGCCAGCAGTTCCGGCATGACTCTAGCGGGGGGGAGCTACGAGCAGTACTTC	CASSSGMTLAGGSYEQYF
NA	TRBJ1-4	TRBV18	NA	TGTGCCAGCTCGCCGAACAGTGCAACTAATGAAAAACTGTTTTTT	CASSPNSATNEKLFF
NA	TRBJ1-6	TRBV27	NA	TGTGCCAGCAGTTTATTACGCCCGAATAATTCACCCCTCCACTTT	CASSLLRPNNSPLHF
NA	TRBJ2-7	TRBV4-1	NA	TGCGCCAGCAGCCCGAGCTTAGTCCTCGAGCAGTACTTC	CASSPSLVLEQYF
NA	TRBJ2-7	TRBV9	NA	TGTGCCAGCAGCGTAGAGGCAGGGGCAGGCTACGAGCAGTACTTC	CASSVEAGAGYEQYF
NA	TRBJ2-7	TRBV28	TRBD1	TGTGCCAGCAGTTTAAGGACAGGAGCCTACGAGCAGTACTTC	CASSLRTGAYEQYF
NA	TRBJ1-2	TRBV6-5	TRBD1	TGTGCCAGCAACCCTACAGGGGTTTATGGCTACACCTTC	CASNPTGVYGYTF
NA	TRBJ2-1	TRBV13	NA	TGTGCCAGCAGCTTACGGGGCTCTGGCAATGAGCAGTTCTTC	CASSLRGSGNEQFF
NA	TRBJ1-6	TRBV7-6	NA	TGTGCCAGCAGCTTCGAGGCTAGACCGGGACTGAATAATTCACCCCTCCACTTT	CASSFEARPGLNNSPLHF
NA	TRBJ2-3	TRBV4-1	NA	TGCGCCAGCAGCCGAAGGACAACTTATAGCACAGATACGCAGTATTTT	CASSRRTTYSTDTQYF
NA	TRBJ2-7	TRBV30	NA	TGTGCCTGGAGTGTACTAGGAGGGGCCGAGCAGTACTTC	CAWSVLGGAEQYF
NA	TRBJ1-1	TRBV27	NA	TGTGCCAGCAGTCACCGGGACACCCGAGGAGCTTTCTTT	CASSHRDTRGAFF
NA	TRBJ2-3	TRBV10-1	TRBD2	TGCGCCAGCAGTGAGAAGCGGGGGCCAGATACGCAGTATTTT	CASSEKRGPDTQYF
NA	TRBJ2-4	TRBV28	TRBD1	TGTGCCAGCAGTACCACAGGGGACATTCAGTACTTC	CASSTTGDIQYF
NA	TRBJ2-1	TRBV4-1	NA	TGCGCCAGCAGCCAAGATCCCGGACTCCGGGATGAGCAGTTCTTC	CASSQDPGLRDEQFF
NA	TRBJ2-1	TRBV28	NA	TGTGCCAGCAGTTCCCACGGGCTTGGTCACAATGAGCAGTTCTTC	CASSSHGLGHNEQFF
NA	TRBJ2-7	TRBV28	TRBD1	TGTGCCAGCAGGCCCCTAGGGACAGGTGGCGGGGTGGTGGGTCGCTACGAGCAGTACTTC	CASRPLGTGGGVVGRYEQYF
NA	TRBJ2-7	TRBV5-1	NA	TGCGCCAGCAGCACTGCTTACGAGCAGTACTTC	CASSTAYEQYF
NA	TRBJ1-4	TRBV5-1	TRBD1	TGCGCCAGCAGCAAGGACAGGAGGACTAATGAAAAACTGTTTTTT	CASSKDRRTNEKLFF
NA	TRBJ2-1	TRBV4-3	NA	TGCGCCAGCAGCCAAAGTTTAGGGTCGCGGACAAGCTCCTACAATGAGCAGTTCTTC	CASSQSLGSRTSSYNEQFF
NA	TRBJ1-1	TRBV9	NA	TGTGCCAGCAGCGTAAGCAGGGGCGGGGAAGCTTTCTTT	CASSVSRGGEAFF
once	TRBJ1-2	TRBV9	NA	TGTGCCAGCAGCGTAGGCGGACCTAACTATGGCTACACCTTC	CASSVGGPNYGYTF
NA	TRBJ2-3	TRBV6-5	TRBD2	TGTGCCAGCACCATTAGCGGGAGCAGCACAGATACGCAGTATTTT	CASTISGSSTDTQYF
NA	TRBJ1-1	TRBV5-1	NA	TGCGCCAGCAGCTTGGGCAGGAATTATGCCACTGAAGCTTTCTTT	CASSLGRNYATEAFF
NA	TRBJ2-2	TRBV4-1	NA	TGCGCCAGCAGCCAAGCGACAGTGACGAACACCGGGGAGCTGTTTTTT	CASSQATVTNTGELFF
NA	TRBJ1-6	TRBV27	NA	TGTGCCAGCAGTTTATCCCCCTCAAGCTCCTATAATTCACCCCTCCACTTT	CASSLSPSSSYNSPLHF
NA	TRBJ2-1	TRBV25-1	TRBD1	TGTGCCAGCAGAGAGACAGGGCTCAGGTACAATGAGCAGTTCTTC	CASRETGLRYNEQFF
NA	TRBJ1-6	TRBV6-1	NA	TGTGCCAGCAGTGCTCCGGGACTACATTCACCCCTCCACTTT	CASSAPGLHSPLHF
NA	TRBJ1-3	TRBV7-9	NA	TGTGCCAGCAGCCGGGACGGCCTCTCTGGAAACACCATATATTTT	CASSRDGLSGNTIYF
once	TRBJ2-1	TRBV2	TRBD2	TGTGCCATCCTGACTAGCGGGGGCTCCTACAATGAGCAGTTCTTC	CAILTSGGSYNEQFF
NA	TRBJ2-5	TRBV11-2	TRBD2	TGTGCCAGCAGCTTAGGGGAGGGTACCCAGTACTTC	CASSLGEGTQYF
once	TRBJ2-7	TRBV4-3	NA	TGCGCCAGCAGCCAGAATACGGGACTCAGCTCCTACGAGCAGTACTTC	CASSQNTGLSSYEQYF
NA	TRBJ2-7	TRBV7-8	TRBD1	TGTGCCAGCAGCCCCGGGACAGGGTCCTACGAGCAGTACTTC	CASSPGTGSYEQYF
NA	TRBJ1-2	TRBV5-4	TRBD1	TGTGCCAGCAGACTTGGACAGGGGGCGAACTATGGCTACACCTTC	CASRLGQGANYGYTF
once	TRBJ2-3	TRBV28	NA	TGTGCCAGCAGTTTAATGATCGGCACAGATACGCAGTATTTT	CASSLMIGTDTQYF
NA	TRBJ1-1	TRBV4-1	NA	TGCGCCAGCAGCCACGTGCCCGATCTTGAAGCTTTCTTT	CASSHVPDLEAFF
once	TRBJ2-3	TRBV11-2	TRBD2	TGTGCCAGCAGCGCCCGGACTAGCGGGACAGATACGCAGTATTTT	CASSARTSGTDTQYF
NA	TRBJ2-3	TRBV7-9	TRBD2	TGTGCCAGCAGCTCCTTCACTAGCGGGAGCGCAGATACGCAGTATTTT	CASSSFTSGSADTQYF
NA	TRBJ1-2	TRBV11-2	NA	TGTGCCAGCAGCTTAGACTTCGGGTCTAATGGCTACACCTTC	CASSLDFGSNGYTF
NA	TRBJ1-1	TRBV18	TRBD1	TGTGCCAGCTCAGGACAGGGGGCATGGACTGAAGCTTTCTTT	CASSGQGAWTEAFF
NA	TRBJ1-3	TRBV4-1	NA	TGCGCCAGCAGCCTAAGGAGCTCTGGAAACACCATATATTTT	CASSLRSSGNTIYF
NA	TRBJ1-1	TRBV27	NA	TGTGCCAGCAGTTTTGGTTCGAGCACTGAAGCTTTCTTT	CASSFGSSTEAFF
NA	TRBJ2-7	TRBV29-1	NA	TGCAGCGTTGTTACGGGGCAGGACTACGAGCAGTACTTC	CSVVTGQDYEQYF